The 30 T cell receptor beta chains in this list originate from one sample, sequenced in a study of blood T cells in healthy people across ages. Combining a sample-barcoded 5' primer with a J-beta primer mix, a second PCR ran for roughly 7 to 12 cycles. TCRdb ran MiXCR on the 5' RACE reads and lists one entry per CDR3 protein. The top ten clones hold about 2.1% of a sample with 1.5 million to 2 million distinct CDR3 sequences, just under 50% of them seen once. Sequenced: blood. These TCRs come from a woman between 40 and 55 years old in good health.

This clonotype has only a few counts. The rearrangement joins TRBV27 to TRBJ2-5, with 8 bases matching TRBD2. Germline V gene sequence: CDR1 MNHEY, CDR2 SMNVEV (reference sequence). CDR3 size: 14 residues. V was pared by 5 bases and J by 4 bases, with 6 bases of the junction left unmatched. CDR3 bases: TGTGCCAGCAGTGGGACCGGGGGGGCAGAGACCCAGTACTTC. This sequence encodes CASSGTGGAETQYF.

The chain uses TRBV20-1 and TRBJ2-1, with 9 bases lining up with TRBD2. This CDR3 has 14 residues. V lost 3 bases to trimming and J lost 7 bases; unmatched junction nucleotides: 7. CDR1 is DFQATT and CDR2 is SNEGSKA in the germline V gene (reference sequence). Written as DNA, the CDR3 is TGCAGTGCTAGTGTGCGGGGGGGTTTGAATGAGCAGTTCTTC. Amino acids: CSASVRGGLNEQFF.

On this clonotype: The junction departs from germline at one end; a sequencing error may be responsible. The J gene is TRBJ2-1, the V gene TRBV6-5; D is possibly TRBD1 (6 bases). The CDR3 sequence is 17 residues long. Per germline, CDR1 MNHEY and CDR2 SVGAGI. DNA of the CDR3: TGTGCCATCAGTTACTCTCGGACAGCTAGCTCCTACAATGAGCAGTTCTTC. Protein sequence: CAISYSRTASSYNEQFF.

The chain couples TRBV5-1 to TRBJ1-4; no clear D gene. The CDR3 consists of 17 residues. V was cut by 2 bases and J by 8 bases, with 22 bases left in between. Looked up from germline, CDR1 is SGHRS and CDR2 is YFSETQ. The CDR3 region is CASSFGARRQVGEKLFF. The CDR3 nucleotides read TGCGCCAGCAGCTTTGGAGCACGACGGCAAGTAGGAGAAAAACTGTTTTTT.

DNA of the CDR3: TGTACCAGCAGCTTAGGCGGGGCGTTAACGTACGAGCAGTACTTC. It encodes CTSSLGGALTYEQYF. V and J are TRBV7-2 and TRBJ2-7; D perhaps matches TRBD2 (6 bases). Trimming removed 1 base at V and 4 bases at J, with 14 bases between. This CDR3 spans 15 amino acids. The germline gives CDR1 SGHTA, CDR2 FQGNSA. The full variable domain, rest sourced from reference TRBV7-2 and TRBJ2-7, is GAGVSQSPSNKVTEKGKDVELRCDPISGHTALYWYRQSLGQGLEFLIYFQGNSAPDKSGLPSDRFSAERTGGSVSTLTIQRTQQEDSAVYLCTSSLGGALTYEQYFGPGTRLTVT.

The CDR3 DNA sequence: TGTGCCAGCAGCGTAGGAGGCCCTGACTATGGCTACACCTTC. Its translation is CASSVGGPDYGYTF. J is TRBJ1-2 and V is TRBV7-9; D is undetermined. V lost 5 bases and J lost 3, with 13 bases in between. This CDR3 has 14 residues. Looked up from germline, CDR1 is SEHNR and CDR2 is FQNEAQ (reference sequence).

The J gene is TRBJ2-3, the V gene TRBV6-1, with D uncertain. The germline CDR1 and CDR2 sequences are MNHNS and SASEGT. There are 14 residues in the CDR3. Trimming shortened V by 4 bases and J by 6 bases, and 14 bases separated the two germline ends. CDR3 nucleotide sequence: TGTGCCAGCAGTGTTGGCCGGACGTCGGATACGCAGTATTTT. Translated: CASSVGRTSDTQYF.

The chain joins TRBV7-2 to TRBJ1-6; weak D call: TRBD1 (5 bases). Germline values: CDR1 SGHTA, CDR2 FQGNSA. The CDR3 length is 18 residues. Trimming took 5 bases from V and 4 from J, leaving 21 bases between them. The chain's CDR3 is CASSRDSGGAFYNSPLHF. The CDR3 DNA reads TGTGCCAGCAGCAGGGACTCCGGGGGTGCGTTTTATAATTCACCCCTCCACTTT.

This chain uses TRBV20-1 with TRBJ1-2; D ambiguous. V lost 6 bases, J lost 4 bases, and 12 bases lay in between. The CDR3 runs to 12 residues. Germline V gene lookup returns CDR1 DFQATT and CDR2 SNEGSKA (reference sequence). CDR3 residues: CSAPDGIYGYTF. CDR3 DNA: TGCAGTGCCCCGGACGGTATCTATGGCTACACCTTC.

The chain has TRBV20-1 and TRBJ2-1; TRBD2 agrees at 9 bases. CDR3 length: 12 residues. Trimming removed 5 bases from V and 12 bases from J; junction bases left unmatched: 8. Germline CDR1 reads DFQATT; CDR2 reads SNEGSKA (reference sequence). CDR3 sequence (DNA): TGCAGTGCTTACCGACTAGCGGCTATGCAGTTCTTC. Residues: CSAYRLAAMQFF.

This chain links TRBV11-2 with TRBJ1-2; D ambiguous. Trimming took off 4 bases at V and 2 bases at J, with 14 bases between the two ends. This CDR3 contains 15 residues. Germline V CDR1 and CDR2: SGHAT, FQNNGV. For the CDR3, the DNA is TGTGCCAGCAGCTCCTCAACTCCTTTAAACTATGGCTACACCTTC. Translated, it gives CASSSSTPLNYGYTF.

The rearrangement uses TRBV6-1 and TRBJ2-7, with TRBD2 matching 10 bases. The CDR3 consists of 16 residues. Per the germline V gene, CDR1 is MNHNS and CDR2 is SASEGT. V shed 2 bases and J 5 bases; nucleotides not matched to a gene: 9. CDR3 in DNA: TGTGCCAGCAGTGAACTAGCGGGGGAATTAGGGGACGAGCAGTACTTC. Its protein is CASSELAGELGDEQYF.

The chain recombines TRBV7-2 with TRBJ1-2; 7 positions match TRBD1. Germline lookup yields CDR1 SGHTA and CDR2 FQGNSA. CDR3 size: 17 residues. Unmatched junction bases numbered 15, after V lost 3 bases and J lost 5 bases. This chain's CDR3 is CASSFTRGAMLDYGYTF. CDR3 nucleotide sequence: TGTGCCAGCAGCTTCACCAGGGGGGCGATGTTGGATTATGGCTACACCTTC.

V is TRBV28 and J is TRBJ1-1, with unresolved D. The germline gives CDR1 MDHEN, CDR2 SYDVKM. Trimming took off 6 bases at V and 11 bases at J, with 13 bases between the two ends. The CDR3 spans 11 residues. The DNA of the CDR3 is TGTGCCAGCAGAACTAGTAGGTTGGCTTTCTTT. Protein: CASRTSRLAFF.

This clonotype was detected a few times. CDR3 loop: CASSLWGGGDTQYF. The CDR3 coding sequence is TGTGCCAGCAGCTTGTGGGGGGGCGGGGATACGCAGTATTTT. The chain employs TRBV28 and TRBJ2-3; D possibly corresponds to TRBD2 (7 bases). Germline V CDR1 and CDR2: MDHEN, SYDVKM. The length of the CDR3 is 14 residues. Trimming left V 6 bases short and J 6 bases short, with 16 bases between.

This chain links TRBV29-1 with TRBJ2-3, with 13 bases identical to TRBD2. With 0 bases clipped from V and 2 bases from J, the junction kept 2 bases outside the gene matches. The CDR3 covers 16 residues. CDR1 SQVTM and CDR2 ANQGSEA come from the germline V gene. CDR3 region: CSVEDGTSGITDTQYF. CDR3 DNA sequence: TGCAGCGTTGAAGACGGGACTAGCGGGATCACAGATACGCAGTATTTT.

The chain couples TRBV11-2 to TRBJ2-4; D possibly corresponds to TRBD1 (7 bases). The DNA end lines up better with TRBJ2-7; the J call may be wrong. Germline loops: CDR1 SGHAT, CDR2 FQNNGV. CDR3 size: 17 residues. Written as DNA, the CDR3 is TGTGCCAGCAGCTTAGGCCGAGGGGCAGGGGGGTCCTACGAGCAGTACTTC. Translating gives CASSLGRGAGGSYEQYF.

The chain has TRBV6-5 and TRBJ2-1; 12 positions match TRBD2. V shed 2 bases, J shed 5 bases, and the junction held 7 bases outside the gene matches. This CDR3 is built from 17 residues. CDR1 and CDR2 (germline): MNHEY, SVGAGI. The CDR3 region is CASSYDRTSGVHNEQFF. CDR3 DNA sequence: TGTGCCAGCAGTTACGATAGGACTAGCGGGGTCCACAATGAGCAGTTCTTC.

This rearrangement joins TRBV11-2 to TRBJ2-3; 9 bases map to TRBD2. The CDR3 covers 17 residues. CDR1 and CDR2 from the germline V gene are SGHAT and FQNNGV. The V and J ends lost 6 bases and 8 bases, in that order; junction bases with no gene match: 18. The CDR3: CASRPGVLSGGSRTQYF. The CDR3 nucleotides are TGTGCCAGCAGGCCCGGAGTACTAAGCGGGGGGTCTCGTACGCAGTATTTT.

This chain links TRBV6-2 or TRBV6-3 with TRBJ2-7; the match to TRBD2 covers 10 bases. This CDR3 comprises 16 residues. From germline, CDR1 is MNHEY and CDR2 SVGEGT. V lost 4 bases to trimming and J lost 0 bases; unmatched junction nucleotides: 6. The CDR3 nucleotides read TGTGCCAGCAGTTCCCTGGTAGCGGGGGGCTCCTACGAGCAGTACTTC. It is translated as CASSSLVAGGSYEQYF.

V and J are TRBV3-1 and TRBJ2-3; 9 nucleotides agree with TRBD2. V shed 4 bases, J shed 3 bases, and the junction held 5 bases outside the gene matches. Germline CDR1 is LGHDT and CDR2 is YNNKEL (reference sequence). There are 15 residues in the CDR3. CDR3 sequence: CASSRRRGGTDTQYF. The CDR3 coding sequence is TGTGCCAGCAGCCGACGGCGGGGGGGGACAGATACGCAGTATTTT.

The chain has TRBV15 and TRBJ2-1; TRBD2 agrees at 11 bases. The CDR3 consists of 15 residues. J was trimmed by 7 bases and V by 1 base; bases with no gene match: 3. Germline CDR1 is LNHNV and CDR2 is YYDKDF (reference sequence). The CDR3 DNA is TGTGCCACCAGCAGAGCTGGGACTAGCGGTAATGAGCAGTTCTTC. The encoded protein is CATSRAGTSGNEQFF.

V is TRBV6-5 and J is TRBJ2-1; 8 nucleotides line up with TRBD2. The ends lost 7 bases at V and 2 bases at J; junction bases unmatched: 4. Germline assignment: CDR1 MNHEY and CDR2 SVGAGI. The CDR3 is 14 residues long. As DNA, the CDR3 is TGTGCCAGCAAAACTAGCGGTCCCTACAATGAGCAGTTCTTC. This sequence encodes CASKTSGPYNEQFF.

The chain recombines TRBV20-1 with TRBJ2-1; D is possibly TRBD2 (5 bases). Germline V gene sequence: CDR1 DFQATT, CDR2 SNEGSKA (reference sequence). Trimming shortened V by 4 bases and J by 9 bases, and 13 bases separated the two germline ends. The CDR3 is made up of 12 amino acids. CDR3 DNA: TGCAGTGCTATGGACTGGAACGCTGAGCAGTTCTTC. Translation gives CSAMDWNAEQFF.

This chain links TRBV20-1 with TRBJ1-2, with a possible D match to TRBD1 (5 bases). The CDR3 consists of 13 residues. Germline V gene lookup returns CDR1 DFQATT and CDR2 SNEGSKA (reference sequence). Trimming stripped 6 bases from V and 4 bases from J, with 15 bases between. The CDR3 nucleotides read TGCAGTGCCAACCTTCCAGGGTCCTATGGCTACACCTTC. Translating it yields CSANLPGSYGYTF.

The genes are TRBV4-3 and TRBJ1-2; no definite D call. The ends were cut back, 1 base at V and 4 bases at J, with 25 bases in the middle. The CDR3 runs to 19 residues. Germline V gene sequence: CDR1 LGHNA, CDR2 YSLEER. CDR3 loop: CASSQARVGSAAQTYGYTF. In DNA, the CDR3 is TGCGCCAGCAGCCAAGCCCGGGTTGGGTCGGCAGCCCAAACCTATGGCTACACCTTC.

The table lists this clonotype with a few counts. The rearrangement links TRBV24-1 to TRBJ2-5; D is ambiguous. The germline gives CDR1 KGHDR, CDR2 SFDVKD. V lost 4 bases and J lost 11, with 16 bases in between. This CDR3 has 13 amino acids. For the CDR3, the DNA is TGTGCCACCAGTGAACATCTAGACTTTGAGCAGTACTTC. Its protein is CATSEHLDFEQYF.

The chain couples TRBV11-2 to TRBJ2-1, with TRBD2 identical over 7 bases. Germline V gene data show CDR1 as SGHAT and CDR2 as FQNNGV. This CDR3 has 14 residues. Trimming took 1 base from V and 10 from J; bases not matched to a gene: 7. The CDR3 sequence is CASSLARPGLEQFF. Here the CDR3 DNA reads TGTGCCAGCAGCTTAGCGCGACCGGGACTAGAGCAGTTCTTC.

This clonotype was seen many times. The rearrangement links TRBV7-3 to TRBJ2-1; no definite D call. Germline values: CDR1 SGHTA, CDR2 FQGTGA. CDR3 length equals 15 residues. V was shortened by 6 bases and J by 0 bases, with 12 bases between the two germline ends. Here the CDR3 DNA reads TGTGCCAGCAGTTCTTCCTCCTCCTCCTACAATGAGCAGTTCTTC. Protein: CASSSSSSSYNEQFF.

This clonotype has only a few counts. The rearrangement uses TRBV29-1 and TRBJ2-5; TRBD1 agrees at 10 bases. The CDR3 consists of 14 residues. Germline V gene sequence: CDR1 SQVTM, CDR2 ANQGSEA. The ends lost 4 bases at V and 6 bases at J; junction bases unmatched: 8. The CDR3 protein is CSVVPGQGIKTQYF. Written as DNA, the CDR3 is TGCAGCGTTGTCCCGGGACAGGGGATTAAGACCCAGTACTTC. Drawing the rest from reference TRBV29-1 and TRBJ2-5, the complete variable domain is SAVISQKPSRDICQRGTSLTIQCQVDSQVTMMFWYRQQPGQSLTLIATANQGSEATYESGFVIDKFPISRPNLTFSTLTVSNMSPEDSSIYLCSVVPGQGIKTQYFGPGTRLLVL.